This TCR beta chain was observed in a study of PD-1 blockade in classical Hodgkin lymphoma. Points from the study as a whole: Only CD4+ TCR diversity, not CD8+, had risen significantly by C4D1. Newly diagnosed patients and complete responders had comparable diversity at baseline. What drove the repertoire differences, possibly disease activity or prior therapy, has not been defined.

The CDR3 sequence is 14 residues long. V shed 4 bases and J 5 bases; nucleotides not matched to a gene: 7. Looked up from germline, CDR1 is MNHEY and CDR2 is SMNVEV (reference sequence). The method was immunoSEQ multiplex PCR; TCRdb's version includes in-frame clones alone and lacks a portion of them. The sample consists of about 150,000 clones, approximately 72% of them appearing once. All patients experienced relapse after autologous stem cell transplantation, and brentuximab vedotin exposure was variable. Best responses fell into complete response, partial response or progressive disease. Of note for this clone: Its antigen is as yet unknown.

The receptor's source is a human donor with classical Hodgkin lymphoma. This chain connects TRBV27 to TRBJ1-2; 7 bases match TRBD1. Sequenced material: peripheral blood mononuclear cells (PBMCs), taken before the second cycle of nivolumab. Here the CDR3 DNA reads TGTGCCAGCAGTTCCCGCCCGGGACAGTATGGCTACACCTTC. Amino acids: CASSSRPGQYGYTF.